This paragraph reports one T cell receptor (beta chain). Its antigen is as yet unknown. The sample belongs to a study of graft-versus-host responses after intestinal transplantation. The wider study: The transplants performed in recipients were multivisceral, liver-intestinal, or isolated intestinal. Among the recipients, all got anti-thymocyte globulin induction and then tacrolimus and steroids for 2 to 3 years.

CDR3 size: 13 residues. Germline V CDR1 and CDR2: SGHRS, YFSETQ. Between the trimmed V and J ends, which lost 5 bases and 2 bases, there was a span of 8 bases. The table came from immunoSEQ multiplex PCR; TCRdb's copy has only in-frame clones and leaves some out. The sample lists about 120,000 clones, 85% to 95% occurring once. The study, taken as a whole, reports: In recipient marrow, GvH clones were found, and some appeared first in ileum or blood. Peak circulating GvH clone levels tracked with early post-transplant HvG declines.

The origin of this receptor is a human donor who received an intestinal transplant. This material consisted of unstimulated CD4+ T cells sorted from spleen or lymph node cells, taken before intestinal transplant. V gene TRBV5-1 combines with J gene TRBJ1-5; unclear D gene. CDR3 DNA: TGCGCCAGCAGTTTTGAGGGCAATCAGCCCCAGCATTTT. The encoded protein is CASSFEGNQPQHF.